This TCR beta chain was captured by sequencing in a study of blood T cell repertoires in COVID-19. Study background: Sites in the United States, Italy and Spain provided acute and convalescent COVID-19 samples. Nucleic acid was either cDNA or gDNA, and it came from T cells, B-cell-depleted T cells, or PBMCs.

V gave up 2 bases and J gave up 3 bases, with 8 bases separating them. CDR1 SGHNT and CDR2 YENEEA come from the germline V gene. The CDR3 is 13 amino acids. With respect to this clone: Other nucleotide sequences from this sample produce the same CDR3.

Source study methods: Reference gene primer amplification gave estimated nucleated cell counts. Sequencing used immunoSEQ multiplex PCR; TCRdb keeps in-frame clones, though not all of them. Clone size and the V and J calls come from that table; the DNA yielded D and trimming. The data show 110,000 or so clones, with about three quarters seen just once and roughly 19% held by the top ten. The sequence was obtained from a woman in her seventies with acute or convalescent COVID-19. This rearrangement joins TRBV11-3 to TRBJ2-7; D ambiguous. Sequenced input: peripheral blood. The CDR3 loop is CASSLQAHYEQYF. DNA for the CDR3: TGTGCCAGCAGCTTACAGGCTCACTACGAGCAGTACTTC.